The 28 T cell receptor beta chains listed next were all sequenced from one sample in a study of beta chain features in type 1 diabetes. General observations from the study: There was a moderate but significant shortening of TCRB CDR3s in all four CD4+ subsets of Type 1 diabetes patients.

Which antigens these TCRs recognize remains unknown. Expressed TCRB transcripts were sequenced, since all the RNA that had been isolated was reverse transcribed. This table comes from immunoSEQ multiplex PCR, and its TCRdb copy is limited to in-frame clones, with some not included. The table includes 600,000 to 750,000 clones, roughly 12% detected once. Sequenced material: naive CD4+ T cells from blood. Every receptor here comes from a man aged 25 to 45 with type 1 diabetes.

This clone occurred a few times. The chain employs TRBV11-2 and TRBJ2-2; D is possibly TRBD1 (6 bases). CDR1 SGHAT and CDR2 FQNNGV come from the germline V gene. This CDR3 is built from 15 residues. V was shortened by 1 base and J by 6 bases, with 12 bases between the two germline ends. The CDR3 DNA is TGTGCCAGCAGCTTAGCTACAGGGTTGTCCGGGGAGCTGTTTTTT. Protein: CASSLATGLSGELFF.

The rearrangement uses TRBV2 and TRBJ1-5; 7 nucleotides match TRBD1. Germline V gives CDR1 SNHLY, CDR2 FYNNEI. The V and J ends lost 5 bases and 6 bases, in that order; junction bases with no gene match: 13. The CDR3 sequence is 16 residues long. The CDR3 region is CASSLTGVGHGQPQHF. The CDR3 DNA follows: TGTGCCAGCAGTCTTACAGGGGTAGGACACGGTCAGCCCCAGCATTTT. Looking up the rest from reference TRBV2 and TRBJ1-5 gives the full variable domain: EPEVTQTPSHQVTQMGQEVILRCVPISNHLYFYWYRQILGQKVEFLVSFYNNEISEKSEIFDDQFSVERPDGSNFTLKIRSTKLEDSAMYFCASSLTGVGHGQPQHFGDGTRLSIL.

The rearrangement joins TRBV25-1 to TRBJ1-6; 7 nucleotides match TRBD1. The length of the CDR3 is 14 residues. Losses at the gene ends were 5 bases for V and 5 bases for J; bases not matched to a gene: 3. The V gene's germline CDR1 is MGHDK and CDR2 SYGVNS. The CDR3 reads CASSRRGNNSPLHF. The CDR3 nucleotides are TGTGCCAGCAGTCGCAGGGGGAATAATTCACCCCTCCACTTT.

V and J are TRBV28 and TRBJ1-2, with unresolved D. The CDR3 extends over 13 amino acids. The V end lost 6 bases, the J end lost 2 bases, and 10 bases lay between the germline ends. Germline CDR1 reads MDHEN; CDR2 reads SYDVKM. The chain's CDR3 is CASSRGLNYGYTF. The CDR3 region has the DNA TGTGCCAGCAGCCGGGGTCTGAACTATGGCTACACCTTC.

This chain connects TRBV7-2 to TRBJ1-6; D possibly corresponds to TRBD1 (6 bases). Germline CDR1 is SGHTA and CDR2 is FQGNSA. The CDR3 extends over 19 amino acids. V dropped 6 bases and J dropped 1 base, with 22 bases sitting between them. The CDR3 DNA reads as TGTGCCAGCAGACCTCAGGGGTTTGCGCGTGGGTCCTATAATTCACCCCTCCACTTT. The encoded protein is CASRPQGFARGSYNSPLHF.

This clone was seen more than once but under ten times. The rearrangement uses TRBV7-9 and TRBJ1-3; the D is unclear. V lost 4 bases and J 0 bases, leaving 13 bases between the germline ends. CDR1 is SEHNR, CDR2 FQNEAQ, per germline (reference sequence). The CDR3 covers 16 residues. The CDR3 spells CASSSASSFSGNTIYF. The CDR3, as DNA: TGTGCCAGCAGCTCGGCCTCTTCCTTCTCTGGAAACACCATATATTTT.

This clone was counted a few times. The gene calls are TRBV6-1 and TRBJ2-7; weak D call: TRBD2 (5 bases). V lost 1 base and J lost 6, with 13 bases in between. CDR1 is MNHNS, CDR2 SASEGT, per germline. The CDR3 runs 14 residues. CDR3 sequence: CASSEVLTRSEQYF. As DNA, the CDR3 is TGTGCCAGCAGTGAAGTCCTCACTAGGTCCGAGCAGTACTTC.

The rearrangement links TRBV28 to TRBJ2-3; perhaps TRBD2 as D (5 bases). Trimming took 3 bases from V and 2 from J, leaving 12 bases between them. This CDR3 region has 15 residues. Germline V CDR1 and CDR2: MDHEN, SYDVKM. The CDR3 DNA reads as TGTGCCAGCAGTTTTTCTCGGGGTTACACAGATACGCAGTATTTT. It translates to CASSFSRGYTDTQYF.

Regarding this clone: Other DNA sequences within the sample encode an identical CDR3. CDR3 sequence reads: CASSLIDNEQFF. The CDR3 DNA is TGTGCCAGCAGCTTGATTGACAATGAGCAGTTCTTC. This sequence joins TRBV7-9 and TRBJ2-1; D uncertain. Germline assignment: CDR1 SEHNR and CDR2 FQNEAQ (reference sequence). This CDR3 has 12 residues. Trimming removed 3 bases at V and 5 bases at J, with 5 bases between.

This clone has only a few counts. The gene calls are TRBV11-1 and TRBJ2-1, with D unresolved. The length of the CDR3 is 15 residues. In germline, CDR1 is SGHAT, CDR2 FQDESV (reference sequence). V dropped 1 base and J dropped 1 base, with 8 bases sitting between them. The CDR3, as DNA: TGTGCCAGCAGCTTAGGCAGTCCATCCTACAATGAGCAGTTCTTC. This encodes CASSLGSPSYNEQFF.

The gene calls are TRBV4-3 and TRBJ1-1; D is uncertain. This CDR3 comprises 16 residues. Trimming took off 0 bases at V and 2 bases at J, with 13 bases between the two ends. CDR1 and CDR2 (germline): LGHNA, YSLEER. The CDR3 loop reads CASSQDLGRSNTEAFF. In nucleotides, the CDR3 is TGCGCCAGCAGCCAAGATTTAGGCAGGAGTAACACTGAAGCTTTCTTT.

This clone has more than one count but fewer than ten. The rearrangement uses TRBV28 and TRBJ2-4; D call uncertain. Per the germline V gene, CDR1 is MDHEN and CDR2 is SYDVKM. The CDR3 consists of 13 residues. V gave up 8 bases and J gave up 0 bases, with 8 bases separating them. As DNA, the CDR3 is TGTGCCAGCTACCAGGTAGCCAAAAACATTCAGTACTTC. This codes for CASYQVAKNIQYF. Looking up the rest from reference TRBV28 and TRBJ2-4 gives the full variable domain: DVKVTQSSRYLVKRTGEKVFLECVQDMDHENMFWYRQDPGLGLRLIYFSYDVKMKEKGDIPEGYSVSREKKERFSLILESASTNQTSMYLCASYQVAKNIQYFGAGTRLSVL.

This clone was counted a few times. The CDR3 here is CAEGRPHGEKLFF. CDR3 bases: TGTGCCGAGGGCAGACCTCATGGTGAAAAACTGTTTTTT. The chain couples TRBV2 to TRBJ1-4; no definite D call. CDR1 SNHLY and CDR2 FYNNEI come from the germline V gene. The V end was cut by 11 bases, the J end by 7 bases, with 17 bases between. The CDR3 has 13 amino acids.

The V and J genes are TRBV5-1 and TRBJ2-7; 9 positions match TRBD1. CDR3 length: 14 amino acids. Unmatched junction bases numbered 4, after V lost 2 bases and J lost 4 bases. The germline V gene encodes CDR1 SGHRS and CDR2 YFSETQ. CDR3 nucleotides: TGCGCCAGCAGCTTCACAGGGGGCACGTACGAGCAGTACTTC. It encodes CASSFTGGTYEQYF.

This clone has more than one count but fewer than ten. The chain is built from TRBV6-6 and TRBJ1-5; D unresolved. V was clipped by 7 bases and J by 1 base, with 8 bases between them. This CDR3 is 13 amino acids long. The germline gives CDR1 MNHNY, CDR2 SVGAGI (reference sequence). DNA of the CDR3: TGTGCCAGCAAAATTGGGAGCAATCAGCCCCAGCATTTT. The encoded protein is CASKIGSNQPQHF.

The chain joins TRBV7-9 to TRBJ1-1, with D unclear. Germline V CDR1 and CDR2: SEHNR, FQNEAQ (reference sequence). The CDR3 is 13 residues long. V was shortened by 6 bases and J by 0 bases, with 8 bases between the two germline ends. The CDR3 DNA reads TGTGCCAGCAGACCGCACCTGAACACTGAAGCTTTCTTT. This gives the protein CASRPHLNTEAFF.

V usage is TRBV25-1 and J usage is TRBJ1-2; 10 positions match TRBD1. The CDR3 length is 15 residues. The ends lost 3 bases at V and 10 bases at J; junction bases unmatched: 11. The germline V gene has CDR1 MGHDK and CDR2 SYGVNS. For the CDR3, the DNA is TGTGCCAGCAGTGACCATCCGACAGGGGGCGAGTCCTACACCTTC. Protein: CASSDHPTGGESYTF.

This clone was recorded a few times. The V and J genes are TRBV7-9 and TRBJ2-4; D unclear. CDR3 length equals 13 residues. Germline-derived CDR1 and CDR2 are SEHNR and FQNEAQ (reference sequence). V was clipped by 4 bases and J by 6 bases, with 10 bases between them. The CDR3 here is CASSSPSSNIQYF. CDR3 DNA sequence: TGTGCCAGCAGCTCCCCGTCCTCAAACATTCAGTACTTC.

This chain joins TRBV6-1 and TRBJ1-5; 9 bases are a match to TRBD1. Germline assignment: CDR1 MNHNS and CDR2 SASEGT. The length of the CDR3 is 15 residues. Unmatched junction bases numbered 7, after V lost 7 bases and J lost 3 bases. The DNA for the CDR3 is TGTGCCAGCATCCCGGGACAGGGTTACAATCAGCCCCAGCATTTT. Translating it yields CASIPGQGYNQPQHF.

This clone turned up a few times. J is TRBJ1-2 and V is TRBV7-9; no reliable D call. The CDR3 runs 12 residues. CDR1 is SEHNR, CDR2 FQNEAQ, per germline (reference sequence). V lost 3 bases and J lost 3, with 5 bases in between. The CDR3 loop reads CASSFDYYGYTF. The CDR3 DNA reads TGTGCCAGCAGCTTCGATTACTATGGCTACACCTTC.

This clone was counted a few times. The rearrangement joins TRBV6-5 to TRBJ1-5; possibly TRBD1 for D (5 bases). CDR3 length equals 14 residues. Germline V gene sequence: CDR1 MNHEY, CDR2 SVGAGI. V lost 6 bases and J lost 4, with 13 bases in between. CDR3 sequence (DNA): TGTGCCAGCAGGAAAGGGGAAGGAAATCAGCCCCAGCATTTT. Its protein is CASRKGEGNQPQHF.

As regards this clone: A junction end diverges from the germline sequence, so it may reflect a read error. The rearrangement uses TRBV2 and TRBJ1-1; 10 positions agree with TRBD1. There are 15 residues in the CDR3. Germline loops: CDR1 SNHLY, CDR2 FYNNEI. CDR3: CASTEQGQGLAGTFF. Here the CDR3 DNA reads TGTGCCAGCACTGAACAGGGACAGGGGCTGGCGGGGACTTTCTTT.

V and J are TRBV18 and TRBJ1-6; 7 nucleotides line up with TRBD1. This CDR3 region has 14 residues. The junction had 5 bases not matched to a gene; V was cut back by 8 bases and J by 4 bases. CDR1 and CDR2 (germline): KGHSH, LQKENI. The CDR3 DNA sequence: TGTGCCAGCCGCACGGGACAGTATAATTCACCCCTCCACTTT. Translated, it gives CASRTGQYNSPLHF.

This clone was detected only a few times. This chain joins TRBV7-9 and TRBJ2-1; 10 bases map to TRBD2. In germline, CDR1 is SEHNR, CDR2 FQNEAQ (reference sequence). V lost 7 bases and J lost 2; bases outside the gene matches: 5. This CDR3 region has 15 residues. CDR3 loop: CASTISGGTYNEQFF. CDR3 DNA sequence: TGTGCCAGCACCATTAGCGGGGGGACCTACAATGAGCAGTTCTTC.

The chain recombines TRBV28 with TRBJ2-7; D possibly corresponds to TRBD1 (7 bases). Trimming left V 6 bases short and J 4 bases short, with 19 bases between. The CDR3 covers 15 residues. Germline V gene lookup returns CDR1 MDHEN and CDR2 SYDVKM. CDR3 nucleotide sequence: TGTGCCAGCAGCCGCGGAGGGGGCGCGGGATACGAGCAGTACTTC. It codes for CASSRGGGAGYEQYF.

This clone showed up just a few times. The V call is TRBV7-9, the J call TRBJ2-4; D uncertain. Between the trimmed V and J ends, which lost 4 bases and 0 bases, there was a span of 7 bases. The length of the CDR3 is 14 residues. Germline V gene lookup returns CDR1 SEHNR and CDR2 FQNEAQ (reference sequence). In DNA form, the CDR3 reads TGTGCCAGCAGCTACGTAGGAGCCAAAAACATTCAGTACTTC. It translates to CASSYVGAKNIQYF.

The genes are TRBV27 and TRBJ2-1, with D possibly matching TRBD1 (6 bases). V lost 5 bases, J lost 9 bases, and 11 bases lay in between. Germline V gives CDR1 MNHEY, CDR2 SMNVEV (reference sequence). The CDR3 is made up of 12 amino acids. CDR3 sequence reads: CASSGQWGEQFF. The CDR3 DNA reads as TGTGCCAGCAGTGGACAGTGGGGTGAGCAGTTCTTC.

The chain is built from TRBV4-3 and TRBJ1-2, with a tentative D call TRBD1 (5 bases). Germline CDR1 is LGHNA and CDR2 is YSLEER. V was cut by 3 bases and J by 4 bases, with 15 bases left in between. This CDR3 contains 15 residues. The CDR3 reads CASSQARDGPYGYTF. CDR3 bases: TGCGCCAGCAGCCAGGCTAGGGACGGACCCTATGGCTACACCTTC.